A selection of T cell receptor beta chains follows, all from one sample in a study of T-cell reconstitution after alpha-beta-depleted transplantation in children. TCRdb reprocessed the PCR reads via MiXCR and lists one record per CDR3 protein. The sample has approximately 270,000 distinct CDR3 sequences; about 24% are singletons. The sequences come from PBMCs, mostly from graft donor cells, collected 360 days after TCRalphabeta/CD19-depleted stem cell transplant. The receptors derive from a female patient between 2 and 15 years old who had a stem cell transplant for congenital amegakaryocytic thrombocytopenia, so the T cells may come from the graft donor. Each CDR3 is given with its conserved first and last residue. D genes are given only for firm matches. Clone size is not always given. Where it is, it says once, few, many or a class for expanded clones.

TGTGCCAGCAGCCGAAATAGTAATTTGCCAGATACGCAGTATTTT	CASSRNSNLPDTQYF	TRBV27	TRBJ2-3	NA	NA
TGTGCCAGCTCAGTTTCTACAGTCACCCAAAGTTACAATCAGCCCCAGCATTTT	CASSVSTVTQSYNQPQHF	TRBV18	TRBJ1-5	NA	NA
TGCGCCAGCAGTCCGACTAGCGTCAAATGCACAGATACGCAGTATTTT	CASSPTSVKCTDTQYF	TRBV23-1	TRBJ2-3	TRBD2	NA
TGCAGTGCTATCAATTCCGGGACAGGGAATCAGCCCCAGCATTTT	CSAINSGTGNQPQHF	TRBV20-1	TRBJ1-5	TRBD1	few
TGTGCCAGCAGTTACGACAGGGAGAATGAAAAACTGTTTTTT	CASSYDRENEKLFF	TRBV6-5	TRBJ1-4	TRBD1	NA
TGTGCCAGCCAGTCTTGGAGGGCGTCCGGGGAGCTGTTTTTT	CASQSWRASGELFF	TRBV12-3/TRBV12-4	TRBJ2-2	NA	few
TGTGCCATCAGTGGGCTAGCGACAAACACCGGGGAGCTGTTTTTT	CAISGLATNTGELFF	TRBV10-3	TRBJ2-2	NA	NA
TGCGCCAGCAGCTTGCCGCAGACTAACTATGGCTACACCTTC	CASSLPQTNYGYTF	TRBV5-1	TRBJ1-2	NA	few
TGTGCCAGCAGTTACCGCAGTAAGAAAGGGGGCTACACCTTC	CASSYRSKKGGYTF	TRBV6-5	TRBJ1-2	NA	NA
TGTGCCAGCAGTTTAGCACTTTCTTGGGACTTCGTGTATAGTCAAAACACTGAAGCTTTCTTT	CASSLALSWDFVYSQNTEAFF	TRBV12-3/TRBV12-4	TRBJ1-1	NA	NA
TGTGCCAGCAGAGGGGTGTCTCCGTATGGCTACACCTTC	CASRGVSPYGYTF	TRBV27	TRBJ1-2	NA	few
TGCGCCAGCAGCTTGCTAGCGGGGGAACAAGAGACCCAGTACTTC	CASSLLAGEQETQYF	TRBV5-1	TRBJ2-5	TRBD2	few
TGTGCCAGCAGTTTCAGGGGCGCCGGCACTGAAGCTTTCTTT	CASSFRGAGTEAFF	TRBV28	TRBJ1-1	NA	few
TGTGCCAGCAGTTTAGACAGGGCGGGAGAGACCCAGTACTTC	CASSLDRAGETQYF	TRBV12-3/TRBV12-4	TRBJ2-5	NA	NA
TGTGCCAGCAGAGAGAGACGACAGGGAAGAGACGAGCAGTACTTC	CASRERRQGRDEQYF	TRBV28	TRBJ2-7	TRBD1	NA
TGTGCCAGCAGCCCGGTCGGCAGGCCACTGAAAATCACCCATAGCACAGATACGCAGTATTTT	CASSPVGRPLKITHSTDTQYF	TRBV7-2	TRBJ2-3	NA	NA
TGTGCCATCAGGTCTCAGACATCGAACACCGGGGAGCTGTTTTTT	CAIRSQTSNTGELFF	TRBV10-3	TRBJ2-2	NA	NA
TGTGCCAGCAGTTTAGCGCCCTACGAGCAGTACTTC	CASSLAPYEQYF	TRBV12-3/TRBV12-4	TRBJ2-7	NA	many
TGTGCCAGCACCCTGGACGGGTTCTACGAGCAGTACTTC	CASTLDGFYEQYF	TRBV28	TRBJ2-7	NA	few
TGTGCCAGCAGCTTAGGCTATTCCTACGAGCAGTACTTC	CASSLGYSYEQYF	TRBV11-2	TRBJ2-7	NA	many
TGTGCCAGCAGCCAAGTTGGGCGTGATAGGGGGGGATTCACAGATACGCAGTATTTT	CASSQVGRDRGGFTDTQYF	TRBV3-1	TRBJ2-3	NA	NA
TGTGCCAGCAGCGTAGGGTTCAGCGGAGAGGGAGCTTTCTTT	CASSVGFSGEGAFF	TRBV9	TRBJ1-1	NA	few
TGTGCCAGCAGCTTAGGTGCAGGGGCCGAGCAGTACTTC	CASSLGAGAEQYF	TRBV7-9	TRBJ2-7	NA	few
TGTGCCACCAGTGATCGAAGTGTTGCTAGCGGGCACTCCTACAATGAGCAGTTCTTC	CATSDRSVASGHSYNEQFF	TRBV24-1	TRBJ2-1	TRBD2	few
TGCGCCAGCAGCCAAGATCAGGGGCGCTCAGAAAAGAACACTGAAGCTTTCTTT	CASSQDQGRSEKNTEAFF	TRBV4-1	TRBJ1-1	NA	few
TGTGCCAGCAGCGTGTTTGTTATTGGTAACGCGAACACCCGGGAGCTGTTTTTT	CASSVFVIGNANTRELFF	TRBV9	TRBJ2-2	NA	NA
TGCAGCGCCGTTGGCGGACCCTACACAGATACGCAGTATTTT	CSAVGGPYTDTQYF	TRBV29-1	TRBJ2-3	NA	many
TGTGCCAGCAGCCCACGAACAGGGCCTCAGCCCCAGCATTTT	CASSPRTGPQPQHF	TRBV7-2	TRBJ1-5	NA	NA
TGTGCCAGCAGCCTTTGGAGGCGACAAGAGACCCAGTACTTC	CASSLWRRQETQYF	TRBV14	TRBJ2-5	NA	NA
TGTGCCAGCTCACTTGGACAGCAAGAGACCCCGTACTTC	CASSLGQQETPYF	TRBV18	TRBJ2-5	NA	NA
TGTGCCAGCAGCTTAGTCTGGGACGGTTACAATGAGCAGTTCTTC	CASSLVWDGYNEQFF	TRBV7-2	TRBJ2-1	NA	few
TGCGCCAGCAGCCCCCCGGGCGGACAGCCTCTCCACGAGCAGTACTTC	CASSPPGGQPLHEQYF	TRBV5-1	TRBJ2-7	NA	few
TGTGCCATCAGTGATTCTAGCGGGGGGCCTATCGTATACGAGCAGTACTTC	CAISDSSGGPIVYEQYF	TRBV10-3	TRBJ2-7	TRBD2	NA
TGTGCCAGCAGTTACATCGGCGAGCAGTACTTC	CASSYIGEQYF	TRBV6-5	TRBJ2-7	NA	NA
TGTGCCACCAGAATACCAGTGACCGCAGCCGAAGCTTTCTTT	CATRIPVTAAEAFF	TRBV24-1	TRBJ1-1	NA	NA
TGTGCCAGCAGTTACCTTTTTGGCGAAGGGGGGTACAATGAGCAGTTCTTC	CASSYLFGEGGYNEQFF	TRBV6-2/TRBV6-3	TRBJ2-1	NA	few
TGTGCCAGCATGGACAGTGGGGGCTACACCTTC	CASMDSGGYTF	TRBV28	TRBJ1-2	NA	few
TGTGCCAGCAGCAGAGGGGTATGGCAGTACTTC	CASSRGVWQYF	TRBV21-1	TRBJ2-7	NA	NA
TGTGCCAGCAGACGAGGGGGGGGCGACGAGCAGTACTTC	CASRRGGGDEQYF	TRBV12-3/TRBV12-4	TRBJ2-7	NA	few
TGTGCCAGCAGGGTGGGTCATTCGTACCAAGAGACCCAGTACTTC	CASRVGHSYQETQYF	TRBV7-6	TRBJ2-5	NA	NA
TGTGCCAGCAGTTACAGCGACAGTGTATACGAGCAGTACTTC	CASSYSDSVYEQYF	TRBV6-5	TRBJ2-7	NA	NA
TGCGCCAGCAGATTGTGGGGGACAGGGGGCGAAAAACTGTTTTTT	CASRLWGTGGEKLFF	TRBV5-1	TRBJ1-4	TRBD1	few
TGCAGCGTCAATGACAGCACAGATACGCAGTATTTT	CSVNDSTDTQYF	TRBV29-1	TRBJ2-3	NA	NA
TGTGCCAGCAGCCCCCGCCGACTGAGCAGCAACACCGGGGAGCTGTTTTTT	CASSPRRLSSNTGELFF	TRBV12-3/TRBV12-4	TRBJ2-2	NA	NA
TGTGCCATCAGTGAGTCCCACACCAATACAGGGCGAGGCACAGATACGCAGTATTTT	CAISESHTNTGRGTDTQYF	TRBV10-3	TRBJ2-3	NA	many
TGTGCCAGCAGCTGGGGAGAGAGCGAAGCTTTCTTT	CASSWGESEAFF	TRBV7-8	TRBJ1-1	NA	many
TGTGCCAGCTTAACCGGGACAGGGGGAACATATAATGAGCAGTTCTTC	CASLTGTGGTYNEQFF	TRBV18	TRBJ2-1	TRBD1	NA
TGTGCCACCAGTGATGGGGCCACAGATACGCAGTATTTT	CATSDGATDTQYF	TRBV24-1	TRBJ2-3	NA	NA
TGTGCCAGCAGCAAAGCCGAGACGGAGGGTCGCACCTATAATTCACCCCTCCACTTT	CASSKAETEGRTYNSPLHF	TRBV21-1	TRBJ1-6	NA	few
TGTGCCAGCAGTTTTGAAGGACTAGCGTCCTACGAGCAGTACTTC	CASSFEGLASYEQYF	TRBV12-3/TRBV12-4	TRBJ2-7	TRBD2	many